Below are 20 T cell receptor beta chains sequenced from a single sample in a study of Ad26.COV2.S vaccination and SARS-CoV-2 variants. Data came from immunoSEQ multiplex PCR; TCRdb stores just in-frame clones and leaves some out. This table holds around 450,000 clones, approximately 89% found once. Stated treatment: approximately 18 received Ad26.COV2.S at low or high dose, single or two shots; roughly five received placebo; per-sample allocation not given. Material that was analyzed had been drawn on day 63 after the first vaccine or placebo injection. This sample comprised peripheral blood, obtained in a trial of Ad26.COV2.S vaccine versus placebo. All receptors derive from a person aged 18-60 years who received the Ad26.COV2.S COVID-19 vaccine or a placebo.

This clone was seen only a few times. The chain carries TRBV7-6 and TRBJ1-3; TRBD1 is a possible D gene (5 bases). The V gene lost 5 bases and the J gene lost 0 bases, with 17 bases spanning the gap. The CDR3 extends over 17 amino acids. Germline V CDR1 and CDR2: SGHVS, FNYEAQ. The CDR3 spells CASSPNFRGPSGNTIYF. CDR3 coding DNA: TGTGCCAGCAGCCCGAACTTTAGGGGACCCTCTGGAAACACCATATATTTT.

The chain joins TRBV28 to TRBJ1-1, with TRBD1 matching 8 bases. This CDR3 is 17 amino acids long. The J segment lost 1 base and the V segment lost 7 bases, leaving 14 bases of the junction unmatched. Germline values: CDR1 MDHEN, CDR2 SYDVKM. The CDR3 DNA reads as TGTGCCAGCACCCTATATGACAGGGGTACCCAGAACACTGAAGCTTTCTTT. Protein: CASTLYDRGTQNTEAFF.

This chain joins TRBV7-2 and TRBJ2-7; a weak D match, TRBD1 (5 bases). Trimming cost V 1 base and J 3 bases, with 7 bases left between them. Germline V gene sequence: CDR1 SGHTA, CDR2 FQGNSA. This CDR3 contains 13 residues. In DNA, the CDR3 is TGTGCCAGCAGCTTAGGACAGCTCTACGAGCAGTACTTC. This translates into CASSLGQLYEQYF.

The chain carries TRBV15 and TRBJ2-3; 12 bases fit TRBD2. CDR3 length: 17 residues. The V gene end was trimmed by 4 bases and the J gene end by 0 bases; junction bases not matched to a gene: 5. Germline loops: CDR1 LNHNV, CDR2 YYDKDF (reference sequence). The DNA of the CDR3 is TGTGCCACCAGCACTAGCGGGAGGGTAACTAGCACAGATACGCAGTATTTT. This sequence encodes CATSTSGRVTSTDTQYF.

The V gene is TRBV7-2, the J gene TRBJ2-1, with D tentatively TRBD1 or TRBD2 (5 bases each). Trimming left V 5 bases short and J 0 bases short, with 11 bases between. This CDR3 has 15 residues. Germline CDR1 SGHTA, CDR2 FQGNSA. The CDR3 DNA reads TGTGCCAGCAGCACGGACACTAGCTCCTACAATGAGCAGTTCTTC. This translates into CASSTDTSSYNEQFF. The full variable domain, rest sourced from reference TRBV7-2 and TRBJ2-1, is GAGVSQSPSNKVTEKGKDVELRCDPISGHTALYWYRQSLGQGLEFLIYFQGNSAPDKSGLPSDRFSAERTGGSVSTLTIQRTQQEDSAVYLCASSTDTSSYNEQFFGPGTRLTVL.

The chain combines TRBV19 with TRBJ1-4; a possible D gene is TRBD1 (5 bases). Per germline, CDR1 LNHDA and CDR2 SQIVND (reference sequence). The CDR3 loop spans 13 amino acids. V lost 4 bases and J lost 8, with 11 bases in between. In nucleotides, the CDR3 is TGTGCCAGTAGTACAGGGTGGATGGAAAAACTGTTTTTT. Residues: CASSTGWMEKLFF. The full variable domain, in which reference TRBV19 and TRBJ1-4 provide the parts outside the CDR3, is DGGITQSPKYLFRKEGQNVTLSCEQNLNHDAMYWYRQDPGQGLRLIYYSQIVNDFQKGDIAEGYSVSREKKESFPLTVTSAQKNPTAFYLCASSTGWMEKLFFGSGTQLSVL.

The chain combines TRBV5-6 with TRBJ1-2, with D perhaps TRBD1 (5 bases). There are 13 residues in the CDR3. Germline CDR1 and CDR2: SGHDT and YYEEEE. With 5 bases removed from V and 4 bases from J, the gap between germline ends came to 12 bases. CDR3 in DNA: TGTGCCAGCAGTCAGGGATTGAGCTATGGCTACACCTTC. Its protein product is CASSQGLSYGYTF.

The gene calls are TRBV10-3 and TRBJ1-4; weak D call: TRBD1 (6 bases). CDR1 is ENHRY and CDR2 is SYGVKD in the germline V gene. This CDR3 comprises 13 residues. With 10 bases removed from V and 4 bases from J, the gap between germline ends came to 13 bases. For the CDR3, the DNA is TGTGCCAGCCGGGACACTTATAATGAAAAACTGTTTTTT. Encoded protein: CASRDTYNEKLFF.

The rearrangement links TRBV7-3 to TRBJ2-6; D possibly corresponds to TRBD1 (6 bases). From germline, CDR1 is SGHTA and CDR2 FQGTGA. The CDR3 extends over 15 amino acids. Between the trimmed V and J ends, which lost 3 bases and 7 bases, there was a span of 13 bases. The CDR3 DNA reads TGTGCCAGCAGCTTCACAGGGTTAGGTGCCAACGTCCTGACTTTC. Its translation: CASSFTGLGANVLTF.

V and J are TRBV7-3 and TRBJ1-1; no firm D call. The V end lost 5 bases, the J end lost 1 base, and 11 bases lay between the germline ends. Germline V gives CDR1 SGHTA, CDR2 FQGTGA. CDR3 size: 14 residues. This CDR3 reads CASSPDARNTEAFF. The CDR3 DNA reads TGTGCCAGCAGCCCGGACGCCAGGAACACTGAAGCTTTCTTT.

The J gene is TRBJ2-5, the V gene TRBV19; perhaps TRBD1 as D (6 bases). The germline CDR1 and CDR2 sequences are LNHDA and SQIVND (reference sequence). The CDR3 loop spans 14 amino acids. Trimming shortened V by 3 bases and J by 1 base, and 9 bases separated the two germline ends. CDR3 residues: CASSISRGQETQYF. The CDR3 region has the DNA TGTGCCAGTAGTATCTCCAGGGGCCAAGAGACCCAGTACTTC.

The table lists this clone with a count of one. CDR3 DNA: TGTGCCAGCTCACAGAATCGGCTAGCGTACAATGAGCAGTTCTTC. It yields the protein CASSQNRLAYNEQFF. The chain has TRBV18 and TRBJ2-1, with D perhaps matching TRBD2 (6 bases). CDR1 and CDR2 from the germline V gene are KGHSH and LQKENI. V lost 4 bases to trimming and J lost 4 bases, with 14 bases between them. The CDR3 contains 15 residues.

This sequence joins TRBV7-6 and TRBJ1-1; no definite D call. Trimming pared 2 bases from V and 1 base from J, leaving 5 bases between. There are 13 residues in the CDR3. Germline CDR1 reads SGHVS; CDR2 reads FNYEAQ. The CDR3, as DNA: TGTGCCAGCAGCTTAATAAAGAACACTGAAGCTTTCTTT. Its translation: CASSLIKNTEAFF.

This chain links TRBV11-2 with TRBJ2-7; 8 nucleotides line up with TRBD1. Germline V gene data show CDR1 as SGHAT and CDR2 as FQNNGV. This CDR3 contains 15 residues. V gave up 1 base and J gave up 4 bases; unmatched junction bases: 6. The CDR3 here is CASSLGGQGVYEQYF. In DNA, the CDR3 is TGTGCCAGCAGCTTAGGAGGACAGGGAGTTTACGAGCAGTACTTC.

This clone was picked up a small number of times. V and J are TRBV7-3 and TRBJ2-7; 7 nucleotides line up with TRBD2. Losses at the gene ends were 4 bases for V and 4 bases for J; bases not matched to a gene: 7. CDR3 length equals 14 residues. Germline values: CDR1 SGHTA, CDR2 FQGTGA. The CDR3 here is CASSSRLADYEQYV. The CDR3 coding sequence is TGTGCCAGCAGCTCACGACTAGCAGATTACGAGCAGTACGTC.

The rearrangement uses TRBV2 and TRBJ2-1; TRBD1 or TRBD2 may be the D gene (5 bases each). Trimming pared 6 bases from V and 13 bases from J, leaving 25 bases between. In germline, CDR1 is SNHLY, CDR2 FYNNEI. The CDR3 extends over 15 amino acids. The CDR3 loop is CASSTGATGPPEQFF. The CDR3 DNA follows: TGTGCCAGCAGCACCGGGGCAACCGGCCCCCCCGAACAGTTCTTC.

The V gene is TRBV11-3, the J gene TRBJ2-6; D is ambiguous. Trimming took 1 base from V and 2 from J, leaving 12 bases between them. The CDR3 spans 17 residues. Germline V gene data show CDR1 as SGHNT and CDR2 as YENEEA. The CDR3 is CASSLGWSEAGANVLTF. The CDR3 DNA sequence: TGTGCCAGCAGCTTAGGATGGAGCGAAGCTGGGGCCAACGTCCTGACTTTC.

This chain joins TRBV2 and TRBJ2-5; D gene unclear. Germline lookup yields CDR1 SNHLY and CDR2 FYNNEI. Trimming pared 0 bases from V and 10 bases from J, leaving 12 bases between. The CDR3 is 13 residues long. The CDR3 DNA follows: TGTGCCAGCAGTGAAGCCAGCCCTGTAGGCCAGTACTTC. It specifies CASSEASPVGQYF.

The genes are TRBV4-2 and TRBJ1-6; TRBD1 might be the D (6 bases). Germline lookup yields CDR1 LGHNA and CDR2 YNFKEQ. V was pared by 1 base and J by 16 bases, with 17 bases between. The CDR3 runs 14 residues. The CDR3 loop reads CASSQGRTDTGLHF. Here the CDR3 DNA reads TGTGCCAGCAGCCAAGGTAGGACAGACACGGGTCTCCACTTT.

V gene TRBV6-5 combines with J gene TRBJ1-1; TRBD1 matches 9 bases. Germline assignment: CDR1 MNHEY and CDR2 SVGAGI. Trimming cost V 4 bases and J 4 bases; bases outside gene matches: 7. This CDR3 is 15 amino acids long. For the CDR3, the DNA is TGTGCCAGCAGTTTTCGACAGGGGGAAGGCACTGAAGCTTTCTTT. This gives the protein CASSFRQGEGTEAFF.